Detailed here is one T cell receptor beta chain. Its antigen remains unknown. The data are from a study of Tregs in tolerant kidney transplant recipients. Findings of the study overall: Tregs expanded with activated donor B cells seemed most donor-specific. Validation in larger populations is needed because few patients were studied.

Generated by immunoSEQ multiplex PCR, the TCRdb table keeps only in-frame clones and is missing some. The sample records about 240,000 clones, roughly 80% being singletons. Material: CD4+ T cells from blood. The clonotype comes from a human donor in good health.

The CDR3 DNA is TGTGCCAGCAGTCCTTGGGGGGGCGGAGGGCAAGAGACCCAGTACTTC. Its protein product is CASSPWGGGGQETQYF. The rearrangement links TRBV2 to TRBJ2-5; D perhaps matches TRBD2 (7 bases). The CDR3 extends over 16 amino acids. V was cut by 5 bases and J by 2 bases, with 18 bases left in between. Looked up from germline, CDR1 is SNHLY and CDR2 is FYNNEI.